This is a list of T cell receptor beta chains from one sample in a study of cytomegalovirus exposure and HLA in healthy donors. Generated by immunoSEQ multiplex PCR, the TCRdb table keeps only in-frame clones and is missing some. This sample carries some 170,000 clones, 75% to 85% of them seen once, and the ten largest clones take roughly 2%. The sample was PBMCs. The receptor set was obtained from a young woman in good health and CMV-seronegative. CDR3s include the opening cysteine and the closing phenylalanine or tryptophan.

CDR3 length: 13; J gene: TRBJ1-2; V gene: TRBV28; CDR3 protein: CASTGTEIYGYTF
CDR3 length: 14; J gene: TRBJ1-1; V gene: TRBV11-2; CDR3 protein: CASSPRAGGTEAFF
CDR3 length: 14; J gene: TRBJ2-3; V gene: TRBV10-3; CDR3 protein: CATWTEKVPDTQYF
CDR3 length: 15; J gene: .; V gene: TRBV6-1; CDR3 protein: CASSEGLGKYYEQYF
CDR3 length: 17; J gene: .; V gene: TRBV5-1; CDR3 protein: CASRLGLAGGRSYEQYF
CDR3 length: 12; J gene: TRBJ2-7; V gene: TRBV11-2; CDR3 protein: CASRILGYEQYF
CDR3 length: 14; J gene: TRBJ2-7; V gene: TRBV5-4; CDR3 protein: CASSQRDSAYEQYF
CDR3 length: 13; J gene: TRBJ1-5; V gene: TRBV6-1; CDR3 protein: CASSTQGDQPQHF
CDR3 length: 14; J gene: TRBJ1-4; V gene: TRBV5-6; CDR3 protein: CASSTTGMGEKLFF
CDR3 length: 16; J gene: TRBJ1-4; V gene: TRBV10-3; CDR3 protein: CASRPTGGGGNEKLFF
CDR3 length: 16; J gene: TRBJ1-2; V gene: TRBV19; CDR3 protein: CASSTLPGDNYYGYTF
CDR3 length: 16; J gene: TRBJ2-5; V gene: TRBV7-9; CDR3 protein: CASSLGNWEREETQYF
CDR3 length: 18; J gene: TRBJ2-1; V gene: TRBV7-2; CDR3 protein: CASSLGPAVRPYYNEQFF
CDR3 length: 14; J gene: TRBJ2-7; V gene: TRBV7-8; CDR3 protein: CASSLGDSRREQYF
CDR3 length: 15; J gene: TRBJ1-2; V gene: TRBV27; CDR3 protein: CASRPQTGVVQGYTF
CDR3 length: 15; J gene: TRBJ2-1; V gene: TRBV4-1; CDR3 protein: CASSQEVRRQGSWFF
CDR3 length: 13; J gene: TRBJ2-7; V gene: TRBV27; CDR3 protein: CASSLSADREQYF
CDR3 length: 13; J gene: TRBJ1-2; V gene: TRBV4-1; CDR3 protein: CASSQDLNYGYTF
CDR3 length: 16; J gene: TRBJ1-1; V gene: TRBV5-1; CDR3 protein: CASSSGTGVSNTEAFF
CDR3 length: 15; J gene: TRBJ2-1; V gene: TRBV5-1; CDR3 protein: CASSSLRSSYNEQFF
CDR3 length: 16; J gene: TRBJ2-7; V gene: TRBV2; CDR3 protein: CASSRGTSGSTYEQYF
CDR3 length: 13; J gene: TRBJ2-3; V gene: TRBV7-9; CDR3 protein: CASSLGVADTQYF
CDR3 length: 20; J gene: TRBJ1-4; V gene: TRBV4-1; CDR3 protein: CASSQDLIWGGRATNEKLFF
CDR3 length: 16; J gene: TRBJ2-7; V gene: TRBV7-2; CDR3 protein: CASSYRTGGVSYEQYF
CDR3 length: 14; J gene: TRBJ1-2; V gene: TRBV5-4; CDR3 protein: CASSLRTGRYGYTF
CDR3 length: 13; J gene: TRBJ1-1; V gene: TRBV19; CDR3 protein: CASSMQGGTEAFF
CDR3 length: 15; J gene: TRBJ1-4; V gene: TRBV9; CDR3 protein: CASSRSQGRNEKLFF
CDR3 length: 15; J gene: TRBJ2-1; V gene: TRBV29-1; CDR3 protein: CSVEQSSVADNEQFF
CDR3 length: 14; J gene: TRBJ1-1; V gene: TRBV18; CDR3 protein: CASSKGAADTEAFF
CDR3 length: 17; J gene: TRBJ1-5; V gene: TRBV15; CDR3 protein: CATSRFPGQGNNQPQHF
CDR3 length: 14; J gene: TRBJ2-2; V gene: TRBV7-3; CDR3 protein: CASSFGGNTGELFF
CDR3 length: 16; J gene: TRBJ2-2; V gene: TRBV18; CDR3 protein: CASSLTGGPNTGELFF
CDR3 length: 15; J gene: TRBJ2-4; V gene: TRBV9; CDR3 protein: CASSVDIAGDSIQYF
CDR3 length: 14; J gene: TRBJ2-1; V gene: TRBV5-1; CDR3 protein: CASKPPGSYNEQFF
CDR3 length: 20; J gene: TRBJ2-5; V gene: TRBV5-1; CDR3 protein: CASSGTQHRDRPSSGGTQYF
CDR3 length: 15; J gene: TRBJ2-1; V gene: TRBV6-5; CDR3 protein: CASSYWSSGSDEQFF
CDR3 length: 14; J gene: TRBJ2-1; V gene: TRBV7-2; CDR3 protein: CASSLRTGVNEQFF
CDR3 length: 14; J gene: TRBJ2-7; V gene: TRBV4-2; CDR3 protein: CASSQGTSGYEQYF
CDR3 length: 15; J gene: TRBJ1-2; V gene: TRBV18; CDR3 protein: CASSPPGQGDYGYTF
CDR3 length: 13; J gene: TRBJ1-5; V gene: TRBV6-5; CDR3 protein: CASSYHRNQPQHF
CDR3 length: 15; J gene: TRBJ1-4; V gene: TRBV14; CDR3 protein: CASSPGRTGTEKLFF
CDR3 length: 18; J gene: TRBJ2-5; V gene: TRBV11-1; CDR3 protein: CASSLHWGSGGSQETQYF
CDR3 length: 18; J gene: TRBJ1-2; V gene: TRBV10-3; CDR3 protein: CAITPHDFPRGRDYGYTF
CDR3 length: 14; J gene: TRBJ2-7; V gene: TRBV7-6; CDR3 protein: CASSQDRGSYEQYF
CDR3 length: 15; J gene: TRBJ1-1; V gene: TRBV18; CDR3 protein: CASSPPTNMNTEAFF
CDR3 length: 13; J gene: TRBJ2-5; V gene: TRBV28; CDR3 protein: CASRTGTQETQYF
CDR3 length: 16; J gene: TRBJ2-1; V gene: TRBV5-1; CDR3 protein: CASSFVTSGRINEQFF
CDR3 length: 13; J gene: TRBJ2-5; V gene: TRBV4-1; CDR3 protein: CASSQRLQETQYF
CDR3 length: 14; J gene: .; V gene: TRBV6-4; CDR3 protein: CASSPETGGYEQYF
CDR3 length: 16; J gene: TRBJ2-1; V gene: TRBV10-1; CDR3 protein: CASSGGLYSSYNEQFF